Presented here are 13 T cell receptor beta chains from one specimen sequenced in a study of control samples from healthy donors and cancer patients. The method was immunoSEQ multiplex PCR; TCRdb's version includes in-frame clones alone and lacks a portion of them. The sample consists of 210,000 or so clones, about 91% of them appearing once. The sequencing sample was made of blood. Source of these receptors: a man aged 30 to 39 in good health.

This clone has more than one count but fewer than ten. The gene calls are TRBV10-2 and TRBJ2-1; 13 positions match TRBD2. J was trimmed by 0 bases and V by 7 bases; bases with no gene match: 6. Germline assignment: CDR1 WSHSY and CDR2 SAAADI. The CDR3 extends over 17 amino acids. This CDR3 is CASTTSGGISSYNEQFF. CDR3 nucleotide sequence: TGCGCCAGCACGACTAGCGGGGGGATTAGCTCCTACAATGAGCAGTTCTTC.

The genes are TRBV7-6 and TRBJ2-2, with a weak D call TRBD1 (5 bases). Germline V gene sequence: CDR1 SGHVS, CDR2 FNYEAQ. CDR3 length: 14 residues. Trimming took 6 bases from V and 1 from J, leaving 9 bases between them. DNA of the CDR3: TGTGCCAGCAGTTGGCAGGGGAACACCGGGGAGCTGTTTTTT. It translates to CASSWQGNTGELFF.

The rearrangement links TRBV7-9 to TRBJ2-7; tentatively, D is TRBD1 (7 bases). CDR1 and CDR2 from the germline V gene are SEHNR and FQNEAQ (reference sequence). Trimming took 3 bases from V and 5 from J, leaving 14 bases between them. The CDR3 is made up of 14 amino acids. CDR3 loop: CASSLAGGGNEQYF. The CDR3 DNA is TGTGCCAGCAGCTTGGCAGGGGGAGGTAACGAGCAGTACTTC.

The chain is built from TRBV6-5 and TRBJ1-1, with D hard to call. V lost 2 bases, J lost 1 base, and 5 bases lay in between. The V gene's germline CDR1 is MNHEY and CDR2 SVGAGI. This CDR3 has 13 amino acids. CDR3 in amino acids: CASSYRANTEAFF. Written as DNA, the CDR3 is TGTGCCAGCAGTTACAGGGCGAACACTGAAGCTTTCTTT.

The J gene is TRBJ1-2, the V gene TRBV6-1; no firm D call. V lost 3 bases and J lost 3, with 11 bases in between. Germline V gene lookup returns CDR1 MNHNS and CDR2 SASEGT. The CDR3 loop spans 14 amino acids. The CDR3 reads CASSDPGWDYGYTF. The DNA of the CDR3 is TGTGCCAGCAGTGATCCGGGTTGGGACTATGGCTACACCTTC.

DNA of the CDR3: TGTGCCAGCAGCTTCAGGGGGACAGGACACACTGAAGCTTTCTTT. Encoded protein: CASSFRGTGHTEAFF. The rearrangement links TRBV7-9 to TRBJ1-1; 8 bases are shared with TRBD1. Per the germline V gene, CDR1 is SEHNR and CDR2 is FQNEAQ (reference sequence). The CDR3 is made up of 15 amino acids. The V segment lost 3 bases and the J segment 3 bases; nucleotides outside the gene matches: 6.

CDR3 nucleotide sequence: TGTGCCAGCAGCTTAATCGGGGGGTCTGGAAACACCATATATTTT. Translation: CASSLIGGSGNTIYF. The J gene is TRBJ1-3, the V gene TRBV7-9, with TRBD1 as a possible D gene (5 bases). The germline gives CDR1 SEHNR, CDR2 FQNEAQ (reference sequence). The V end was cut by 2 bases, the J end by 1 base, with 9 bases between. CDR3 length equals 15 residues. Variable domain in full (rest from reference TRBV7-9 and TRBJ1-3): DTGVSQNPRHKITKRGQNVTFRCDPISEHNRLYWYRQTLGQGPEFLTYFQNEAQLEKSRLLSDRFSAERPKGSFSTLEIQRTEQGDSAMYLCASSLIGGSGNTIYFGEGSWLTVV.

The chain combines TRBV9 with TRBJ2-3; 12 nucleotides align to TRBD2. With 4 bases clipped from V and 1 base from J, the junction kept 7 bases outside the gene matches. Germline V gene lookup returns CDR1 SGDLS and CDR2 YYNGEE. The CDR3 length is 17 residues. CDR3 loop: CASSLLTSGRGTDTQYF. The CDR3, as DNA: TGTGCCAGCAGCCTCCTGACTAGCGGGAGAGGCACAGATACGCAGTATTTT.

The J gene is TRBJ1-2, the V gene TRBV27; tentatively, D is TRBD1 (6 bases). V gave up 4 bases and J gave up 5 bases, with 20 bases separating them. Germline loops: CDR1 MNHEY, CDR2 SMNVEV (reference sequence). CDR3 length equals 16 residues. In DNA, the CDR3 is TGTGCCAGCAGTTCCCATCAGGGGAGCCTAAATTATGGCTACACCTTC. The encoded protein is CASSSHQGSLNYGYTF.

V gene TRBV21-1 combines with J gene TRBJ2-1; no DNA check was done on the table's D call, TRBD2. TRBV21-1 is noted as a pseudogene. This CDR3 comprises 15 residues. The CDR3 nucleotides read TGTGCCAGCAGCAAACGTAGCGGGGACACCAATGAGCAGTTCTTC. Translation gives CASSKRSGDTNEQFF.

This clone was counted a single time. The CDR3 sequence is CASSLEGDRAQPQHF. The CDR3 DNA is TGTGCCAGCAGCTTGGAGGGGGACAGGGCTCAGCCCCAGCATTTT. The genes are TRBV5-6 and TRBJ1-5; 9 bases are a match to TRBD1. The CDR3 extends over 15 amino acids. Germline V gives CDR1 SGHDT, CDR2 YYEEEE. Trimming cost V 0 bases and J 6 bases; bases outside gene matches: 4.

This chain connects TRBV2 to TRBJ2-3; 13 bases align to TRBD2. The J segment lost 3 bases and the V segment lost 0 bases, leaving 6 bases of the junction unmatched. This CDR3 region has 18 residues. Germline lookup yields CDR1 SNHLY and CDR2 FYNNEI. CDR3 in amino acids: CASSEAGLAGVLTDTQYF. As DNA, the CDR3 is TGTGCCAGCAGTGAAGCAGGACTAGCGGGGGTATTGACAGATACGCAGTATTTT.

The chain combines TRBV6-1 with TRBJ1-5; 8 bases line up with TRBD1. Germline CDR1 MNHNS, CDR2 SASEGT. After removal of 1 base from V and 9 bases from J, the junction contained 11 bases not matched to a gene. The CDR3 has 16 residues. The DNA for the CDR3 is TGTGCCAGCAGTGAAGAAGGGACAGGCCGGGCGCGGCCCCAGCATTTT. Translated: CASSEEGTGRARPQHF.